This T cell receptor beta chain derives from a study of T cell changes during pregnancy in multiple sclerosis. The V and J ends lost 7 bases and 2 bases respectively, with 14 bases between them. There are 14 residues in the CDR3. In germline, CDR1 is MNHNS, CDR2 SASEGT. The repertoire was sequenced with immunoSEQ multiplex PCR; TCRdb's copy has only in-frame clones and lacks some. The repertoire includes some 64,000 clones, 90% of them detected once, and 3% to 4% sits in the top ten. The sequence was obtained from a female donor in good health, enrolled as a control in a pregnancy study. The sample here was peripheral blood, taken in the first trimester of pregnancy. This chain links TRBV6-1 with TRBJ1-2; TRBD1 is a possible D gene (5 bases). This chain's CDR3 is CASTPNAGNYGYTF. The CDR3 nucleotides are TGTGCCAGCACCCCGAACGCAGGGAACTATGGCTACACCTTC.